This TCR beta chain originates from a study of early T cells in non-severe SARS-CoV-2 infection. TCRdb fed the 5' RACE reads into MiXCR, producing one record per CDR3 protein. The top ten hold around 2.5% of the sample, which has tens of thousands of distinct CDR3 sequences, over 6.5% seen once. The sequenced material came from whole blood. This receptor was obtained from an adult who was a healthcare worker with PCR-confirmed SARS-CoV-2 infection or an uninfected control (not recorded which).

The DNA of the CDR3 is TGTGCCAGCGCCAAGACAGTTCAAGAGACCCAGTACTTC. Translating gives CASAKTVQETQYF. The chain uses TRBV7-3 and TRBJ2-5; D may be TRBD1 (5 bases). Trimming pared 8 bases from V and 2 bases from J, leaving 12 bases between. There are 13 residues in the CDR3. Per the germline V gene, CDR1 is SGHTA and CDR2 is FQGTGA.